This T cell receptor beta chain was identified during a study of blood T cell repertoires in COVID-19. In assigning cohorts, the study relied on participant-reported clinical history. Germline V gene lookup returns CDR1 LNHDA and CDR2 SQIVND (reference sequence). V trimming: 4 bases; J trimming: 2 bases; junction bases outside the gene matches: 5. The CDR3 consists of 15 residues. Sequencing was performed with immunoSEQ multiplex PCR; in TCRdb, only in-frame clones are kept and a portion is missing. This sample carries approximately 220,000 clones, over 85% of them seen once, and the ten largest clones take around 3.7%.

The sequence was obtained from a woman between 25 and 40 years old with acute COVID-19. Material for sequencing was PBMCs or T cells enriched from blood (not recorded which). The chain couples TRBV19 to TRBJ1-3, with 7 bases identical to TRBD1. CDR3 amino acids: CASSSSTGPGNTIYF. CDR3 sequence (DNA): TGTGCCAGTAGTAGCTCGACAGGGCCTGGAAACACCATATATTTT. The complete variable domain, with remaining parts taken from reference TRBV19 and TRBJ1-3, reads DGGITQSPKYLFRKEGQNVTLSCEQNLNHDAMYWYRQDPGQGLRLIYYSQIVNDFQKGDIAEGYSVSREKKESFPLTVTSAQKNPTAFYLCASSSSTGPGNTIYFGEGSWLTVV.